Following are 10 T cell receptor beta chains from one sample sequenced in a study of blood T cell repertoires in COVID-19. This table comes from immunoSEQ multiplex PCR, and its TCRdb copy is limited to in-frame clones, with some not included. The table has some 160,000 clones, 70% to 90% seen once. Source material: peripheral blood. These receptors were obtained from a woman older than 75 with COVID-19, enrolled during active disease.

The CDR3: CASSLIGRGGTEAFF. DNA for the CDR3: TGTGCCAGCAGTTTAATCGGAAGAGGGGGCACTGAAGCTTTCTTT. The chain couples TRBV28 to TRBJ1-1, with a weak D call TRBD1 (6 bases). The CDR3 sequence is 15 residues long. The germline CDR1 and CDR2 sequences are MDHEN and SYDVKM. Between the trimmed V and J ends, which lost 2 bases and 4 bases, there was a span of 14 bases.

This chain joins TRBV3-1 (or the pseudogene TRBV3-2) and TRBJ2-3, with 7 bases lining up with TRBD2. The CDR3 totals 18 residues. Germline loops: CDR1 LGHDT, CDR2 YNNKEL (reference sequence). The V and J ends lost 5 bases and 2 bases, in that order; junction bases with no gene match: 16. The DNA of the CDR3 is TGTGCCAGCAGCATCCGGCGGGGTTGGGCGGGAGACACAGATACGCAGTATTTT. Its protein is CASSIRRGWAGDTDTQYF.

In its sample, this clone was seen a few times. This chain joins TRBV27 and TRBJ1-6; D might be TRBD1 (5 bases). This CDR3 has 15 amino acids. Trimming removed 2 bases from V and 7 bases from J, with 12 bases in between. CDR1 is MNHEY, CDR2 SMNVEV, per germline (reference sequence). CDR3: CASSLGPGPNSPLHF. CDR3 nucleotides: TGTGCCAGCAGTTTAGGGCCAGGGCCCAATTCACCCCTCCACTTT.

This clone was observed once. This chain connects TRBV2 to TRBJ1-1; D is undetermined. Trimming shortened V by 8 bases and J by 0 bases, and 4 bases separated the two germline ends. Germline V gene lookup returns CDR1 SNHLY and CDR2 FYNNEI. The CDR3 consists of 11 residues. CDR3 loop: CASQLNTEAFF. The CDR3 bases are TGTGCCAGCCAGTTGAACACTGAAGCTTTCTTT.

The chain links TRBV6-5 to TRBJ1-1; weak D call: TRBD1 (6 bases). Trimming took off 6 bases at V and 4 bases at J, with 15 bases between the two ends. Per germline, CDR1 MNHEY and CDR2 SVGAGI. The CDR3 is 14 residues long. The CDR3 nucleotides are TGTGCCAGCAGCCACCTGCAGGGGAGCACTGAAGCTTTCTTT. This sequence encodes CASSHLQGSTEAFF.

The chain couples TRBV3-1 (or the pseudogene TRBV3-2) to TRBJ1-3; D perhaps matches TRBD1 (5 bases). Trimming cost V 4 bases and J 0 bases, with 19 bases left between them. Germline V gene data show CDR1 as LGHDT and CDR2 as YNNKEL (reference sequence). The length of the CDR3 is 18 residues. CDR3 in DNA: TGTGCCAGCAGCCCTAAAGACAGTTGGGCCCTCTCTGGAAACACCATATATTTT. This codes for CASSPKDSWALSGNTIYF.

CDR3 sequence: CASSRAGGRTNEQFF. For the CDR3, the DNA is TGCGCCAGCAGCAGAGCGGGGGGGAGAACCAATGAGCAGTTCTTC. V is TRBV4-3 and J is TRBJ2-1; 10 bases are a match to TRBD2. This CDR3 has 15 amino acids. V was clipped by 5 bases and J by 6 bases; unmatched bases: 7. Germline values: CDR1 LGHNA, CDR2 YSLEER.

This rearrangement joins TRBV7-8 to TRBJ2-7, with 7 positions matching TRBD1. The CDR3 consists of 13 residues. Germline lookup yields CDR1 SGHVS and CDR2 FQNEAQ. V lost 5 bases, J lost 8 bases, and 9 bases stayed unmatched. The CDR3 DNA reads as TGTGCCAGCAGCCCCACCGGGACAGCCAAGCAGTACTTC. This sequence encodes CASSPTGTAKQYF.

V is TRBV30 and J is TRBJ1-1; no definite D call. Germline CDR1 and CDR2: GTSNPN and SVGIG (reference sequence). This CDR3 contains 14 residues. Trimming took off 7 bases at V and 4 bases at J, with 19 bases between the two ends. CDR3 in amino acids: CASTDGSGSTEAFF. For the CDR3, the DNA is TGTGCCTCGACCGATGGGTCGGGGTCCACTGAAGCTTTCTTT.

This clone appeared once. The rearrangement links TRBV10-2 to TRBJ2-3; 12 bases are shared with TRBD2. Losses at the gene ends were 6 bases for V and 1 base for J; bases not matched to a gene: 11. The CDR3 contains 18 residues. Per the germline V gene, CDR1 is WSHSY and CDR2 is SAAADI. This CDR3 reads CASRFGLGLAGGTDTQYF. The DNA of the CDR3 is TGCGCCAGCAGGTTTGGGTTGGGACTAGCGGGTGGCACAGATACGCAGTATTTT.